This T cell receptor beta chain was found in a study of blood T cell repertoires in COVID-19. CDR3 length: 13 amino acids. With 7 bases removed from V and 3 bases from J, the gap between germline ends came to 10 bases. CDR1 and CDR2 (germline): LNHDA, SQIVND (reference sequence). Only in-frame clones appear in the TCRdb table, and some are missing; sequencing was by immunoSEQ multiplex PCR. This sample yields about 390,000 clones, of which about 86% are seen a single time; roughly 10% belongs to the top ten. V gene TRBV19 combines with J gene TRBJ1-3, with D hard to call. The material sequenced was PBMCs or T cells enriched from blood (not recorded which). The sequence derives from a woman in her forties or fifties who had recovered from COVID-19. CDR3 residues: CASTRGSGNTIYF. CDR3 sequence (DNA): TGTGCCAGTACCCGGGGAAGTGGAAACACCATATATTTT.